Following are 21 T cell receptor beta chains from one sample sequenced in a study of neurological immune-mediated disorders (dated by TCRdb to about 2019). Library preparation used 5' RACE. Sequencing took place on an Illumina HiSeq 2500. The public reads were reprocessed in TCRdb via fastp at Q25 and MiXCR, keeping in-frame beta chains. Here each entry gathers all rows of one CDR3 protein and keeps the most common genes and DNA. This sample is represented by about 120,000 distinct CDR3 sequences; roughly 3.2% of them were singletons. About 1.2% of the sample comes from the top ten. Sequencing input: PBMCs. The receptors shown here come from a woman in her twenties or thirties with multiple sclerosis.

This clonotype was picked up many times. The chain carries TRBV20-1 and TRBJ2-2, with TRBD2 identical over 12 bases. This CDR3 contains 18 residues. Germline assignment: CDR1 DFQATT and CDR2 SNEGSKA (reference sequence). The J segment lost 2 bases and the V segment lost 0 bases, leaving 7 bases of the junction unmatched. CDR3 sequence: CSARETSGRYVNTGELFF. The CDR3 region has the DNA TGCAGTGCTAGAGAGACTAGCGGGAGATACGTCAACACCGGGGAGCTGTTTTTT.

This clonotype showed up just a few times. The genes are TRBV18 and TRBJ2-1; TRBD1 matches at 7 bases. The CDR3 extends over 15 amino acids. V lost 3 bases, J lost 7 bases, and 9 bases stayed unmatched. From germline, CDR1 is KGHSH and CDR2 LQKENI. The CDR3 region has the DNA TGTGCCAGCTCACCTTACAGGGGCAGTGCGAATGAGCAGTTCTTC. Translating gives CASSPYRGSANEQFF.

There are many counts of this clonotype. The rearrangement uses TRBV20-1 and TRBJ2-3; TRBD2 matches at 7 bases. The CDR3 covers 14 residues. V shed 6 bases and J 7 bases; nucleotides not matched to a gene: 13. The germline V gene has CDR1 DFQATT and CDR2 SNEGSKA (reference sequence). The CDR3 DNA is TGCAGTGCGGGGGGGGGAGGGCCGTCAAATACGCAGTATTTT. Its protein is CSAGGGGPSNTQYF.

This clonotype was seen at least ten times. J is TRBJ2-1 and V is TRBV5-1, with a weak D call TRBD1 (5 bases). Germline CDR1 and CDR2: SGHRS and YFSETQ. The CDR3 length is 14 residues. V was cut by 2 bases and J by 7 bases, with 13 bases left in between. The CDR3 is CASSLVDKGNEQFF. Written as DNA, the CDR3 is TGCGCCAGCAGCTTAGTGGACAAGGGAAATGAGCAGTTCTTC. The full variable domain, with the rest looked up from reference TRBV5-1 and TRBJ2-1, is KAGVTQTPRYLIKTRGQQVTLSCSPISGHRSVSWYQQTPGQGLQFLFEYFSETQRNKGNFPGRFSGRQFSNSRSEMNVSTLELGDSALYLCASSLVDKGNEQFFGPGTRLTVL.

This chain uses TRBV19 with TRBJ1-1; 10 nucleotides agree with TRBD1. There are 18 residues in the CDR3. The V segment lost 10 bases and the J segment 0 bases; nucleotides outside the gene matches: 17. Germline lookup yields CDR1 LNHDA and CDR2 SQIVND (reference sequence). In DNA, the CDR3 is TGTGCCACCCTAAGATCTCCGGGACAGGGGAAGGTGAACACTGAAGCTTTCTTT. This codes for CATLRSPGQGKVNTEAFF.

In its sample, this clonotype was seen many times. The J gene is TRBJ2-7, the V gene TRBV29-1, with 8 nucleotides matching TRBD2. The ends lost 2 bases at V and 10 bases at J; junction bases unmatched: 7. The CDR3 extends over 12 amino acids. CDR1 is SQVTM and CDR2 is ANQGSEA in the germline V gene. The CDR3: CSVESPAGVQYF. DNA for the CDR3: TGCAGCGTTGAAAGTCCAGCGGGAGTTCAGTACTTC.

At least ten counts were recorded for this clonotype. The rearrangement links TRBV7-6 to TRBJ2-5, with D maybe TRBD1 (6 bases). This CDR3 has 15 residues. With 5 bases removed from V and 4 bases from J, the gap between germline ends came to 17 bases. Germline V CDR1 and CDR2: SGHVS, FNYEAQ. The CDR3 loop reads CASSTPIQGAETQYF. The CDR3 DNA reads as TGTGCCAGCAGCACACCTATACAGGGAGCAGAGACCCAGTACTTC. Full variable domain (outside the CDR3, taken from reference TRBV7-6 and TRBJ2-5): GAGVSQSPRYKVTKRGQDVALRCDPISGHVSLYWYRQALGQGPEFLTYFNYEAQQDKSGLPNDRFSAERPEGSISTLTIQRTEQRDSAMYRCASSTPIQGAETQYFGPGTRLLVL.

This clonotype was detected many times. The chain uses TRBV19 and TRBJ1-2; TRBD1 might be the D (6 bases). The V gene's germline CDR1 is LNHDA and CDR2 SQIVND (reference sequence). This CDR3 region has 12 residues. Trimming stripped 5 bases from V and 8 bases from J, with 12 bases between. CDR3 residues: CASSLQGTGYTF. CDR3 nucleotides: TGTGCCAGTAGTCTTCAGGGGACCGGCTACACCTTC.

This clonotype turned up a few times. A much larger clonotype is one base distant, so this may be a read error. The limits of the CDR3 on the DNA are not certain, so only TCRdb's listed CDR3 is given. V usage is TRBV20-1 and J usage is TRBJ1-6; the table assigns TRBD1, which was not confirmed against the DNA. The germline CDR1 and CDR2 sequences are DFQATT and SNEGSKA (reference sequence). A total of 12 residues make up the CDR3, ends included. CDR3 in amino acids: CSVAQGSSPLNF.

Notes on this clonotype: This sequence may be a read error, since a much larger clone differs from it by one base. The V call is TRBV6-2 or TRBV6-3, the J call TRBJ2-5; 11 bases are a match to TRBD2. This CDR3 is built from 17 residues. Germline V gene lookup returns CDR1 MNHEY and CDR2 SVGEGT. CDR3: CAGSYSTSGETGETQYF. In DNA form, the CDR3 reads TGTGCCGGCAGTTACTCGACTAGCGGGGAGACAGGAGAGACCCAGTACTTC.

This clonotype was observed many times. The J gene is TRBJ2-4, the V gene TRBV2; D is possibly TRBD1 (6 bases). This CDR3 has 12 amino acids. CDR1 is SNHLY, CDR2 FYNNEI, per germline. V lost 6 bases, J lost 7 bases, and 10 bases lay in between. CDR3 loop: CASRRTGNIQYF. CDR3 sequence (DNA): TGTGCCAGCAGGAGAACAGGGAACATTCAGTACTTC.

The genes are TRBV5-1 and TRBJ1-2; D gene uncertain. Germline V CDR1 and CDR2: SGHRS, YFSETQ. V dropped 1 base and J dropped 1 base, with 8 bases sitting between them. The CDR3 has 14 amino acids. The CDR3: CASSLTPFNYGYTF. CDR3 bases: TGCGCCAGCAGCTTGACACCTTTTAACTATGGCTACACCTTC.

This clonotype was seen repeatedly, ten times or more. The chain couples TRBV5-1 to TRBJ2-7; 14 nucleotides align to TRBD2. Germline CDR1 is SGHRS and CDR2 is YFSETQ. The CDR3 runs 18 residues. V gave up 3 bases and J gave up 0 bases; unmatched junction bases: 8. CDR3 DNA sequence: TGCGCCAGCAGCTGGGGGACTAGCGGGGGTTACCCCTCCTACGAGCAGTACTTC. Its translation: CASSWGTSGGYPSYEQYF.

This clonotype occurred many times. The genes are TRBV20-1 and TRBJ2-7; 10 bases agree with TRBD1. After removal of 6 bases from V and 2 bases from J, the junction contained 7 bases not matched to a gene. Germline V gives CDR1 DFQATT, CDR2 SNEGSKA (reference sequence). This CDR3 has 14 residues. The CDR3 DNA is TGCAGTGCCCCTCCGGGACAGGGGACCTACGAGCAGTACTTC. It is translated as CSAPPGQGTYEQYF.

This clonotype was seen repeatedly, ten times or more. The chain has TRBV5-6 and TRBJ2-5; tentatively, D is TRBD1 or TRBD2 (5 bases each). Germline-derived CDR1 and CDR2 are SGHDT and YYEEEE. The CDR3 is 15 residues long. Trimming removed 0 bases at V and 4 bases at J, with 13 bases between. CDR3 nucleotide sequence: TGTGCCAGCAGCTTGGCGCCGGGGCTTGGAGAGACCCAGTACTTC. Amino acids: CASSLAPGLGETQYF.

This clonotype showed up many times. The chain employs TRBV7-2 and TRBJ1-1; D is undetermined. Between the trimmed V and J ends, which lost 2 bases and 0 bases, there was a span of 7 bases. Per germline, CDR1 SGHTA and CDR2 FQGNSA. This CDR3 contains 14 residues. CDR3 region: CASSLTTLNTEAFF. CDR3 nucleotide sequence: TGTGCCAGCAGCTTAACGACTTTGAACACTGAAGCTTTCTTT.

The sample holds many counts of this clonotype. CDR3 sequence: CASSRQGRLHEQYF. For the CDR3, the DNA is TGTGCCAGCAGTCGACAGGGGCGTCTGCACGAGCAGTACTTC. V usage is TRBV7-2 and J usage is TRBJ2-7; 8 bases are a match to TRBD1. The CDR3 covers 14 residues. CDR1 is SGHTA and CDR2 is FQGNSA in the germline V gene. The V and J ends lost 6 bases and 5 bases, in that order; junction bases with no gene match: 9. Based on the CDR3 plus reference TRBV7-2 and TRBJ2-7, the full variable domain is GAGVSQSPSNKVTEKGKDVELRCDPISGHTALYWYRQSLGQGLEFLIYFQGNSAPDKSGLPSDRFSAERTGGSVSTLTIQRTQQEDSAVYLCASSRQGRLHEQYFGPGTRLTVT.

This clonotype has a count of ten or more. The chain combines TRBV7-6 with TRBJ2-7; 11 nucleotides line up with TRBD1. V lost 0 bases, J lost 2 bases, and 6 bases stayed unmatched. The germline V gene encodes CDR1 SGHVS and CDR2 FNYEAQ. The CDR3 contains 17 residues. The CDR3 DNA reads as TGTGCCAGCAGCTTAGCACGGAGGGGACAGGGGGCCTACGAGCAGTACTTC. This translates into CASSLARRGQGAYEQYF.

This clonotype was picked up many times. This chain uses TRBV6-1 with TRBJ1-2, with 8 bases that match TRBD1. Per the germline V gene, CDR1 is MNHNS and CDR2 is SASEGT. The CDR3 totals 14 residues. V was pared by 2 bases and J by 6 bases, with 5 bases of the junction left unmatched. Here the CDR3 reads CASSERTGRDGYTF. In DNA form, the CDR3 reads TGTGCCAGCAGTGAAAGGACAGGGAGGGATGGCTACACCTTC.

V and J are TRBV7-8 and TRBJ2-1, with TRBD2 matching 10 bases. CDR1 and CDR2 (germline): SGHVS, FQNEAQ. The CDR3 has 16 residues. After removal of 2 bases from V and 2 bases from J, the junction contained 3 bases not matched to a gene. The DNA of the CDR3 is TGTGCCAGCAGCTTAATAAGCGGGGGGGCCTACAATGAGCAGTTCTTC. Protein product: CASSLISGGAYNEQFF.

The genes are TRBV7-2 and TRBJ2-7, with D maybe TRBD1 (6 bases). Per germline, CDR1 SGHTA and CDR2 FQGNSA. The CDR3 extends over 15 amino acids. The V gene lost 5 bases and the J gene lost 2 bases, with 16 bases spanning the gap. The CDR3: CASSVGTGRAYEQYF. CDR3 bases: TGTGCCAGCAGCGTAGGTACAGGGCGCGCCTACGAGCAGTACTTC.